This TCR beta chain was recovered during a study of CD8 T cells in Susac syndrome. The RNA, roughly 0.5 to 1 ug, was put through reverse transcription using random hexamers. The TCR beta CDR3 was amplified by immunoSEQ multiplex PCR across 54 Vbeta, 13 Jbeta. TCRdb re-called the immunoSEQ multiplex PCR reads with MiXCR, one entry per CDR3 protein. There are about 210,000 distinct CDR3 sequences in the sample; approximately 95% occur only once, and 0.08% to 0.095% lies in the top ten. V was clipped by 5 bases and J by 9 bases, with 18 bases between them. This CDR3 is 14 amino acids long. Germline CDR1 and CDR2: SGHRS and YFSETQ. TCR beta sequencing was performed on blood CD8+ and CD4+ T cells. CD8+ and CD4+ T cells were negatively isolated; TEMRA cells were FACS-enriched.

The V call is TRBV5-1, the J call TRBJ2-4; a weak D match, TRBD2 (6 bases). The source is a human donor with multiple sclerosis. What was sequenced was CD4+ T cells from PBMCs. The DNA for the CDR3 is TGCGCCAGCAGTTTGCCGGAGGCGGAGGGCATTCAGTACTTC. Amino acid sequence: CASSLPEAEGIQYF.